Below are 31 T cell receptor beta chains sequenced from a single sample in a study of regulatory T cells in long-lasting Graves disease. Time point: newly diagnosed GD, antithyroid drugs for less than 3 months. There was RNA extracted from PBMCs, and the TCR library was made from it. Investigators prepared the TCR beta libraries by applying iRepertoire HTBI primers and Arm-PCR of CDR3 regions. TCRdb re-analysed the multiplex PCR reads in MiXCR, keeping a single row per CDR3 protein. The sample includes about 350,000 distinct CDR3 sequences, under 20% of them seen just once. These sequences were also reported in another study, on T cells in Graves' hyperthyroidism and ophthalmopathy.

Sequencing used peripheral blood mononuclear cells (PBMCs), obtained at new diagnosis, from a patient treated with antithyroid drugs. These receptors came from a woman aged 18 to 35 with Graves disease.

This clonotype was observed once. A much bigger clone sits one base away, suggesting this may be a read error. The genes are TRBV6-5 and TRBJ1-1; D is uncertain. CDR3 length: 15 residues. Germline V CDR1 and CDR2: MNHEY, SVGAGI. CDR3 sequence reads: CASSYLRGMNTEALF. The CDR3 DNA sequence: TGTGCCAGCAGTTATTTACGAGGGATGAACACTGAAGCTCTCTTT.

This clonotype was found many times. This chain joins TRBV2 and TRBJ2-7; 7 nucleotides align to TRBD1. J gave up 6 bases and V 1 base, and 3 bases lay outside the gene matches. Germline V lookup: CDR1 SNHLY, CDR2 FYNNEI. This CDR3 region has 13 residues. The CDR3 sequence: CASSEGRGIEQYF. The CDR3 coding sequence is TGTGCCAGCAGTGAAGGCAGGGGGATCGAGCAGTACTTC.

In its sample, this clonotype was seen once. V usage is TRBV7-3 and J usage is TRBJ2-1; TRBD2 aligns across 11 bases. The CDR3 consists of 16 residues. J was trimmed by 0 bases and V by 6 bases; bases with no gene match: 4. Germline V gene data show CDR1 as SGHTA and CDR2 as FQGTGA. The CDR3 DNA reads TGTGCCAGCAGGGACCTAGCGGGGGGCTCCTACAATGAGCAGTTCTTC. Encoded protein: CASRDLAGGSYNEQFF.

The J gene is TRBJ2-1, the V gene TRBV19; 9 bases fit TRBD2. This CDR3 comprises 16 residues. CDR1 and CDR2 from the germline V gene are LNHDA and SQIVND (reference sequence). Germline trimming cut 6 bases from V and 5 bases from J; bases unmatched to any gene: 11. The CDR3 DNA follows: TGTGCCAGTAGGTATAGCGGGAGTTCGAGGAACAATGAGCAGTTCTTC. Its translation: CASRYSGSSRNNEQFF.

The DNA of the CDR3 is TGTGCCAGTAGTAGCCCGGACATTCCGTCTGGCTACACCTTC. Its protein is CASSSPDIPSGYTF. The chain uses TRBV19 and TRBJ1-2; possibly TRBD1 for D (5 bases). Trimming took 4 bases from V and 7 from J, leaving 16 bases between them. There are 14 residues in the CDR3. The germline gives CDR1 LNHDA, CDR2 SQIVND (reference sequence). Based on the CDR3 plus reference TRBV19 and TRBJ1-2, the full variable domain is DGGITQSPKYLFRKEGQNVTLSCEQNLNHDAMYWYRQDPGQGLRLIYYSQIVNDFQKGDIAEGYSVSREKKESFPLTVTSAQKNPTAFYLCASSSPDIPSGYTFGSGTRLTVV.

This clonotype was seen ten or more times. This chain connects TRBV7-3 to TRBJ2-3; TRBD2 aligns across 9 bases. From germline, CDR1 is SGHTA and CDR2 FQGTGA. The V and J ends lost 2 bases and 3 bases, in that order; junction bases with no gene match: 3. The CDR3 runs to 15 residues. In nucleotides, the CDR3 is TGTGCCAGCAGCTTAGCGGGGGGGAGAACAGATACGCAGTATTTT. Its protein is CASSLAGGRTDTQYF.

CDR3 amino acids: CASARAGGPMNTEAFF. The DNA for the CDR3 is TGTGCCAGCGCCCGGGCAGGGGGCCCTATGAACACTGAAGCTTTCTTT. V gene TRBV6-1 combines with J gene TRBJ1-1, with TRBD1 matching 8 bases. Trimming at V came to 8 bases and at J to 0 bases, leaving 11 bases not matched to a gene. Germline V gives CDR1 MNHNS, CDR2 SASEGT. The CDR3 consists of 16 residues.

This clonotype occurred many times. V gene TRBV6-2 or TRBV6-3 combines with J gene TRBJ1-2, with 8 bases fitting TRBD1. This CDR3 has 13 residues. Per germline, CDR1 MNHEY and CDR2 SVGEGT. V shed 2 bases, J shed 6 bases, and the junction held 2 bases outside the gene matches. This CDR3 is CASSYRTGHGYTF. The CDR3, as DNA: TGTGCCAGCAGTTACCGGACAGGGCATGGCTACACCTTC.

There are many counts of this clonotype. The J gene is TRBJ1-6, the V gene TRBV10-3; D remains ambiguous. The V and J ends lost 6 bases and 0 bases respectively, with 6 bases between them. CDR1 and CDR2 (germline): ENHRY, SYGVKD. This CDR3 is built from 14 residues. The CDR3 protein is CAISVSSYNSPLHF. Here the CDR3 DNA reads TGTGCCATCAGCGTCAGCTCCTATAATTCACCCCTCCACTTT.

This chain uses TRBV20-1 with TRBJ2-7; D may be TRBD2 (5 bases). V lost 0 bases and J lost 0, with 18 bases in between. Germline V gives CDR1 DFQATT, CDR2 SNEGSKA (reference sequence). The CDR3 sequence is 17 residues long. In DNA, the CDR3 is TGCAGTGCTAGAGATGCGGGCCGCAAAGCCTTCTCCTACGAGCAGTACTTC. Its translation: CSARDAGRKAFSYEQYF.

This clonotype has just a few counts. Its ends do not fully match the called genes, so a read error is possible. V and J are TRBV29-1 and TRBJ2-3, with a tentative D call TRBD1 (7 bases). The CDR3 contains 15 residues. CDR1 is SQVTM and CDR2 is ANQGSEA in the germline V gene. The CDR3 nucleotides read TGCAGCTCTCTGCCATGGACAGGATCGGGAGATACGCGGTATTTT. Encoded protein: CSSLPWTGSGDTRYF.

This clonotype has only a few counts. This may arise from a read error, as a much more abundant clone is one base away. V usage is TRBV12-3 or TRBV12-4 and J usage is TRBJ1-1, with unresolved D. This CDR3 comprises 15 residues. With 6 bases removed from V and 1 base from J, the gap between germline ends came to 15 bases. The CDR3 here is CASRRYGVKNTEAFF. The CDR3 nucleotides are TGTGCCAGCAGGAGATACGGGGTAAAGAACACTGAAGCTTTCTTT.

The chain employs TRBV6-4 and TRBJ2-7, with 8 bases fitting TRBD1. CDR3 length: 15 amino acids. J was trimmed by 4 bases and V by 6 bases; bases with no gene match: 11. CDR1 is MRHNA and CDR2 is SNTAGT in the germline V gene. This CDR3 reads CASRGDRTGTYEQYF. The DNA of the CDR3 is TGTGCCAGCAGGGGGGACAGGACAGGGACTTACGAGCAGTACTTC.

In its sample, this clonotype was seen many times. The chain combines TRBV20-1 with TRBJ1-1; tentatively, D is TRBD1 (5 bases). V lost 2 bases and J 10 bases, leaving 11 bases between the germline ends. The CDR3 spans 11 residues. Germline CDR1 is DFQATT and CDR2 is SNEGSKA (reference sequence). This CDR3 reads CSARRDQGAFF. The CDR3 DNA follows: TGCAGTGCTAGAAGGGACCAAGGAGCTTTCTTT.

This clonotype has just a few counts. The chain links TRBV9 to TRBJ2-3, with 11 positions matching TRBD1. CDR3 length: 16 residues. From germline, CDR1 is SGDLS and CDR2 YYNGEE. V lost 3 bases and J lost 4; bases outside the gene matches: 7. CDR3: CASSEWTGGRPDTQYF. The CDR3 DNA reads as TGTGCCAGCAGCGAGTGGACAGGGGGCCGCCCAGATACGCAGTATTTT.

CDR3 sequence (DNA): TGCAGTGCGCAGGCGACTAGCGGGAGAACAGATACGCAGTATTTT. This translates into CSAQATSGRTDTQYF. The chain employs TRBV20-1 and TRBJ2-3; TRBD2 aligns across 12 bases. The CDR3 has 15 residues. Germline V gene sequence: CDR1 DFQATT, CDR2 SNEGSKA (reference sequence). After removal of 6 bases from V and 3 bases from J, the junction contained 7 bases not matched to a gene.

There are many counts of this clonotype. The CDR3 coding sequence is TGTGCCAGCACCAGGGGACAGGGCATGAACACTGAAGCTTTCTTT. Translation gives CASTRGQGMNTEAFF. The gene calls are TRBV12-3 or TRBV12-4 and TRBJ1-1, with 9 nucleotides matching TRBD1. V shed 7 bases, J shed 0 bases, and the junction held 6 bases outside the gene matches. The CDR3 runs to 15 residues.

Regarding this clonotype: A much larger clone is a single base away; this may be a read error. This chain connects TRBV7-9 to TRBJ2-1, with D possibly being TRBD2 (6 bases). This CDR3 contains 14 residues. From germline, CDR1 is SEHNR and CDR2 FQNEAQ (reference sequence). The germline V and J ends were trimmed by 4 bases and 8 bases, with 15 bases remaining between them. In DNA, the CDR3 is TGTGCCAGCAGCTGGGGGGAAGGGTTGGATGAGCAGTTCTTC. This encodes CASSWGEGLDEQFF. The full variable domain, rest sourced from reference TRBV7-9 and TRBJ2-1, is DTGVSQNPRHKITKRGQNVTFRCDPISEHNRLYWYRQTLGQGPEFLTYFQNEAQLEKSRLLSDRFSAERPKGSFSTLEIQRTEQGDSAMYLCASSWGEGLDEQFFGPGTRLTVL.

The chain joins TRBV9 to TRBJ2-5; D gene ambiguous. The CDR3 runs to 16 residues. V lost 3 bases to trimming and J lost 1 base, with 16 bases between them. Germline values: CDR1 SGDLS, CDR2 YYNGEE. The CDR3 sequence: CASSAKRAGLQETQYF. The DNA for the CDR3 is TGTGCCAGCAGCGCCAAACGTGCAGGCCTCCAAGAGACCCAGTACTTC.

This clonotype was counted a few times. The V call is TRBV20-1, the J call TRBJ2-6; D may match TRBD1 or TRBD2 (6 bases each). The CDR3 loop spans 17 amino acids. From germline, CDR1 is DFQATT and CDR2 SNEGSKA (reference sequence). With 3 bases removed from V and 0 bases from J, the gap between germline ends came to 15 bases. CDR3 bases: TGCAGTGCTAGTTTGGGGGGCTCTAACTCTGGGGCCAACGTCCTGACTTTC. Its protein product is CSASLGGSNSGANVLTF.

This clonotype was observed at least ten times. The CDR3 sequence: CGSGGSNQPQHF. The CDR3 DNA reads as TGTGGTTCGGGTGGTAGCAATCAGCCCCAGCATTTT. This chain links TRBV28 with TRBJ1-5; D unresolved. The CDR3 length is 12 residues. CDR1 is MDHEN and CDR2 is SYDVKM in the germline V gene.

The chain has TRBV28 and TRBJ1-4; D is perhaps TRBD1 (5 bases). The V end lost 4 bases, the J end lost 0 bases, and 9 bases lay between the germline ends. The CDR3 spans 15 residues. Germline assignment: CDR1 MDHEN and CDR2 SYDVKM. The CDR3 sequence is CASSSRVPTNEKLFF. The CDR3, as DNA: TGTGCCAGCAGTTCCAGGGTCCCAACTAATGAAAAACTGTTTTTT.

V gene TRBV6-5 combines with J gene TRBJ1-6, with D possibly TRBD1 on 5 matching bases. Germline CDR1 MNHEY, CDR2 SVGAGI. Trimming took off 4 bases at V and 14 bases at J, with 24 bases between the two ends. The CDR3 contains 16 residues. The CDR3 reads CASSLGGTVGTDTLHF. For the CDR3, the DNA is TGTGCCAGCAGTTTGGGAGGGACGGTGGGAACAGATACCCTCCACTTT.

J is TRBJ2-5 and V is TRBV11-2, with 14 nucleotides matching TRBD2. The J call may not be correct, given that the DNA end is closer to TRBJ2-1. The CDR3 runs to 16 residues. CDR1 and CDR2 (germline): SGHAT, FQNNGV. The CDR3 protein is CASSGRTSGGIDEQFF. DNA for the CDR3: TGTGCCAGCAGCGGACGGACTAGCGGGGGGATCGATGAGCAGTTCTTC.

This clonotype was detected many times. The genes are TRBV30 and TRBJ2-7; D unclear. Trimming cost V 0 bases and J 2 bases, with 8 bases left between them. This CDR3 contains 13 residues. Germline CDR1 reads GTSNPN; CDR2 reads SVGIG (reference sequence). The CDR3 loop reads CAWSVDVAYEQYF. Here the CDR3 DNA reads TGTGCCTGGAGTGTCGACGTGGCCTACGAGCAGTACTTC. Combining the CDR3 with reference TRBV30 and TRBJ2-7 gives the whole variable domain SQTIHQWPATLVQPVGSPLSLECTVEGTSNPNLYWYRQAAGRGLQLLFYSVGIGQISSEVPQNLSASRPQDRQFILSSKKLLLSDSGFYLCAWSVDVAYEQYFGPGTRLTVT.

This clonotype was seen at least ten times. This rearrangement joins TRBV7-2 to TRBJ2-2; no definite D call. V was pared by 10 bases and J by 0 bases, with 15 bases between. This CDR3 has 15 amino acids. Germline V gene lookup returns CDR1 SGHTA and CDR2 FQGNSA. CDR3: CATGPISANTGELFF. In nucleotides, the CDR3 is TGTGCCACCGGCCCTATATCCGCGAACACCGGGGAGCTGTTTTTT.

Concerning this clonotype itself: The junction differs from germline at one of its ends, possibly a read error. This sequence joins TRBV7-6 and TRBJ2-1; possible D gene TRBD2, 5 bases. The CDR3 contains 11 residues. Germline-derived CDR1 and CDR2 are SGHVS and FNYEAQ. CDR3 amino acids: CVSSLDVEVFF. The CDR3 bases are TGTGTCAGCAGCTTAGATGTGGAGGTGTTCTTC.

This clonotype was observed a handful of times. This chain uses TRBV6-1 with TRBJ2-1; D is ambiguous. The CDR3 totals 14 residues. Germline V gene lookup returns CDR1 MNHNS and CDR2 SASEGT. Trimming shortened V by 2 bases and J by 4 bases, and 9 bases separated the two germline ends. CDR3 residues: CASSEPGLYNEQFF. The CDR3 nucleotides read TGTGCCAGCAGTGAACCGGGCCTTTACAATGAGCAGTTCTTC.

This clonotype was counted ten times or more. The DNA for the CDR3 is TGTGCCAGCAGCACCTCTAGCGGGAGGGGAGAGACCCAGTACTTC. Protein: CASSTSSGRGETQYF. The genes are TRBV7-3 and TRBJ2-5, with TRBD2 matching 12 bases. V shed 5 bases, J shed 4 bases, and the junction held 5 bases outside the gene matches. This CDR3 is built from 15 residues. The germline V gene has CDR1 SGHTA and CDR2 FQGTGA.

CDR3 sequence: CAISGGQGRETQYF. As DNA, the CDR3 is TGTGCCATCAGTGGGGGACAGGGGAGGGAGACCCAGTACTTC. The chain recombines TRBV10-3 with TRBJ2-5, with 10 bases aligning to TRBD1. This CDR3 is 14 amino acids long. The germline CDR1 and CDR2 sequences are ENHRY and SYGVKD. The trim removed 4 bases at V and 5 bases at J, leaving 4 bases unmatched.

With respect to this clonotype: This may stem from a read error, because a much larger clone lies one nucleotide away. This sequence joins TRBV5-1 and TRBJ2-5, with D perhaps TRBD1 (6 bases). The CDR3 has 20 amino acids. The germline CDR1 and CDR2 sequences are SGHRS and YFSETQ. CDR3 region: CPSSLAEWPRGQSVGETQYF. For the CDR3, the DNA is TGCCCCAGCAGCTTGGCCGAATGGCCGAGAGGACAGTCCGTTGGGGAGACCCAGTACTTC. The full variable domain, completed using reference TRBV5-1 and TRBJ2-5, is KAGVTQTPRYLIKTRGQQVTLSCSPISGHRSVSWYQQTPGQGLQFLFEYFSETQRNKGNFPGRFSGRQFSNSRSEMNVSTLELGDSALYLCPSSLAEWPRGQSVGETQYFGPGTRLLVL.